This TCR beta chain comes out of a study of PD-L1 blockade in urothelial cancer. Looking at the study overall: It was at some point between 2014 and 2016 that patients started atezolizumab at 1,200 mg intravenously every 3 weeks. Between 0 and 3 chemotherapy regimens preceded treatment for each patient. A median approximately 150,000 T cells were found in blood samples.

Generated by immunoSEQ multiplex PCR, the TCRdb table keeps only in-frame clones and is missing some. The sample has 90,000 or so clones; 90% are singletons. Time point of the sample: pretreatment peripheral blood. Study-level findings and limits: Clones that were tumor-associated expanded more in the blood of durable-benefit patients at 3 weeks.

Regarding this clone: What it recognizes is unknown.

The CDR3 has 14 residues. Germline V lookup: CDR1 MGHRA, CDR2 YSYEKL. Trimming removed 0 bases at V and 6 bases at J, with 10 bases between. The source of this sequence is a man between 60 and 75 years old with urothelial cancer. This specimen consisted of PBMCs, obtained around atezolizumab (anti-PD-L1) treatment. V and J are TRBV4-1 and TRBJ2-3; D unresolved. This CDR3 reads CASSQETPGDTQYF. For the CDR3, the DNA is TGCGCCAGCAGCCAAGAGACGCCCGGGGATACGCAGTATTTT.